A single sample gave rise to the 8 T cell receptor beta chains below, sequenced in a study of CD8+ T cells in alopecia areata (dated by TCRdb to the late 2010s). Libraries were made using the immunoSEQ multiplex PCR assay. RNA was extracted from all samples and reverse transcribed into cDNA as template for TCR sequencing. TCRdb obtained this table from immuneACCESS and retained in-frame rearrangements with V and J assigned. These tables miss some clones; where compared with another copy, unresolved V genes account for less than half of the shortfall, and the remainder is unexplained. The sample table holds 200,000 to 250,000 clones, of which roughly 64% were seen once. The top ten clones comprise roughly 4.2% of the sample. Explained via the paper, the time point label denotes: around 29 days on oral tofacitinib. This specimen's treatment or condition label, interpreted: oral pan-JAK inhibitor, 5-10 mg twice daily.

The specimen was CD4+ T cells sorted from blood, collected at week 4, from a patient treated with tofacitinib. The receptors come from a human donor with alopecia areata.

The chain is built from TRBV19 and TRBJ1-2; D gene unclear. The CDR3 sequence is 14 residues long. V was cut by 5 bases and J by 2 bases, with 12 bases left in between. The germline V gene has CDR1 LNHDA and CDR2 SQIVND (reference sequence). The CDR3 DNA sequence: TGTGCCAGTAGTTTGGCAGGAAGGAACTATGGCTACACCTTC. Translated: CASSLAGRNYGYTF.

The gene calls are TRBV19 and TRBJ2-6; possible D gene TRBD2, 5 bases. Germline V lookup: CDR1 LNHDA, CDR2 SQIVND (reference sequence). V lost 4 bases and J lost 0, with 7 bases in between. CDR3 length: 15 residues. The DNA for the CDR3 is TGTGCCAGTAGTAGAGGGTTCTCTGGGGCCAACGTCCTGACTTTC. This gives the protein CASSRGFSGANVLTF.

The CDR3 reads CSATRNDGYTF. The CDR3 DNA sequence: TGCAGTGCCACAAGAAATGACGGCTACACCTTC. The chain uses TRBV20-1 and TRBJ1-2, with no clear D. V shed 6 bases and J shed 8 bases, with 13 bases lying between them. Germline values: CDR1 DFQATT, CDR2 SNEGSKA (reference sequence). CDR3 length: 11 amino acids.

The chain is built from TRBV5-1 and TRBJ1-6, with D possibly being TRBD1 (6 bases). V lost 0 bases and J 7 bases, leaving 17 bases between the germline ends. Germline-derived CDR1 and CDR2 are SGHRS and YFSETQ. This CDR3 is built from 17 residues. CDR3 amino acids: CASSLGARGQTNSPLHF. The CDR3 nucleotides are TGCGCCAGCAGCTTGGGGGCAAGAGGACAGACAAATTCACCCCTCCACTTT.

The chain recombines TRBV4-1 with TRBJ2-7; maybe TRBD2 (7 bases). CDR1 and CDR2 from the germline V gene are MGHRA and YSYEKL. The CDR3 loop spans 17 amino acids. Deletions cut 1 base from V and 6 bases from J, with 22 bases between. CDR3 sequence reads: CASSQGPLRGAGGEQYF. The CDR3 DNA is TGCGCCAGCAGCCAAGGCCCTCTACGGGGGGCAGGTGGCGAGCAGTACTTC.

The rearrangement links TRBV29-1 to TRBJ1-1; 8 nucleotides match TRBD1. Germline CDR1 SQVTM, CDR2 ANQGSEA. Trimming removed 4 bases from V and 11 bases from J; junction bases left unmatched: 6. This CDR3 has 11 residues. CDR3 residues: CSVGGDRGAFF. The CDR3 DNA follows: TGCAGCGTTGGAGGAGACAGGGGTGCTTTCTTT.

This clone was picked up a small number of times. V and J are TRBV29-1 and TRBJ2-7, with 7 positions matching TRBD2. The CDR3 is made up of 13 amino acids. V was clipped by 8 bases and J by 2 bases; unmatched bases: 9. The germline V gene has CDR1 SQVTM and CDR2 ANQGSEA. The CDR3 reads CSILPGGAYEQYF. Here the CDR3 DNA reads TGCAGCATCCTTCCGGGGGGAGCCTACGAGCAGTACTTC.

The chain has TRBV6-6 and TRBJ2-3, with 12 positions matching TRBD2. The CDR3 is 15 amino acids. Germline assignment: CDR1 MNHNY and CDR2 SVGAGI (reference sequence). V was pared by 5 bases and J by 0 bases, with 0 bases of the junction left unmatched. Here the CDR3 reads CASSLAGGSTDTQYF. The CDR3, as DNA: TGTGCCAGCAGTCTAGCGGGGGGGAGCACAGATACGCAGTATTTT.